A selection of T cell receptor beta chains follows, all from one sample in a study of T cells in Graves' hyperthyroidism and ophthalmopathy. From the multiplex PCR reads, TCRdb called clonotypes with MiXCR, one entry per CDR3 protein. Among under 250,000 distinct CDR3 sequences listed, roughly 22% were seen once. Sequencing was done on a sample of blood. The source is a woman between 40 and 50 years old with Graves' ophthalmopathy. Both conserved end residues are part of each CDR3. D genes are given only for firm matches. Expanded clones are given a class, and other clones once, few, many or no size at all.

d_call j_call v_call clone_size cdr3_aa cdr3_nt
NA TRBJ1-5 TRBV6-1 many CASSEAGGDQPQHF TGTGCCAGCAGTGAAGCGGGAGGGGATCAGCCCCAGCATTTT
NA TRBJ1-2 TRBV4-2 many CASSPRRGPEGPNYGYTF TGTGCCAGCAGCCCGAGGCGGGGCCCCGAGGGGCCTAACTATGGCTACACCTTC
TRBD2 TRBJ2-7 TRBV28 NA CASSLGLVGEQYF TGTGCCAGCAGCCTAGGACTAGTTGGGGAGCAGTACTTC
NA TRBJ1-2 TRBV20-1 many CSARDQGGGYTF TGCAGTGCTAGAGATCAAGGTGGTGGCTACACCTTC
TRBD1 TRBJ1-4 TRBV6-5 many CASSSWDRATNEKLFF TGTGCCAGCAGTTCCTGGGACAGGGCGACTAATGAAAAACTGTTTTTT
NA TRBJ1-6 TRBV28 many CASTPNQGNSPLHF TGTGCCAGCACCCCAAATCAGGGGAATTCACCCCTCCACTTT
NA TRBJ1-5 TRBV19 NA CASRYGDQPQHF TGTGCCAGTAGGTATGGGGATCAGCCCCAGCATTTT
NA TRBJ2-2 TRBV20-1 many CSARVGSTGELFF TGCAGTGCTAGAGTCGGATCAACCGGGGAGCTGTTTTTT
NA TRBJ2-7 TRBV12-3/TRBV12-4 few CASSPSNVGGDYEQYF TGTGCCAGCAGTCCATCAAACGTGGGGGGAGACTACGAGCAGTACTTC
TRBD1 TRBJ1-1 TRBV27 NA CASRTGFAEAFF TGTGCCAGCAGGACAGGGTTCGCTGAAGCTTTCTTT
NA TRBJ2-2 TRBV27 many CASSPTTGELFF TGTGCCAGCAGTCCCACCACCGGGGAGCTGTTTTTT
NA TRBJ2-7 TRBV6-1 NA CASSLGGAESYEQYF TGTGCCAGCAGTCTCGGCGGGGCGGAATCCTACGAGCAGTACTTC
NA TRBJ1-1 TRBV5-1 NA CASSLVSRAEAFF TGCGCCAGCAGCTTGGTATCGCGCGCTGAAGCTTTCTTT
TRBD2 TRBJ2-2 TRBV11-1 once CASSVSGRRSTGELFF TGTGCCAGCAGCGTAAGCGGGAGGCGGAGCACCGGGGAGCTGTTTTTT
NA TRBJ2-7 TRBV6-2/TRBV6-3 many CASSYSIEQYF TGTGCCAGCAGTTACTCGATCGAGCAGTACTTC
TRBD1 TRBJ2-6 TRBV7-8 NA CASSPNRDSYSGANVLTF TGTGCCAGCAGCCCGAACAGGGACAGTTACTCTGGGGCCAACGTCCTGACTTTC
NA TRBJ1-2 TRBV30 many CAWTTSYGYTF TGTGCCTGGACAACGAGCTATGGCTACACCTTC
TRBD2 TRBJ2-7 TRBV6-1 NA CASRLAGVSSNEQYF TGTGCCAGCAGACTAGCGGGAGTCTCTAGCAACGAGCAGTACTTC
NA TRBJ1-3 TRBV30 NA CACITSEIRNTIYF TGTGCCTGTATCACAAGTGAAATTCGAAACACCATATATTTT
NA TRBJ2-5 TRBV28 once CASSFGQLIETQYF TGTGCCAGCAGTTTTGGACAGTTAATTGAGACCCAGTACTTC
NA TRBJ2-7 TRBV7-8 NA CASSLLPGTYEQYF TGTGCCAGCAGCTTATTGCCGGGCACCTACGAGCAGTACTTC
NA TRBJ1-1 TRBV20-1 many CSARDRGVMNTEAFF TGCAGTGCTAGAGATCGTGGGGTGATGAACACTGAAGCTTTCTTT
NA TRBJ1-5 TRBV7-9 many CASSPSGSDQPQHF TGTGCCAGCAGCCCCTCCGGCTCCGATCAGCCCCAGCATTTT
NA TRBJ1-5 TRBV7-2 NA CASSPIQGGNQPQHF TGTGCCAGCAGCCCCATACAGGGTGGCAATCAGCCCCAGCATTTT
NA TRBJ1-5 TRBV5-1 many CASSLEGGRPQHF TGCGCCAGCAGCTTAGAAGGGGGTCGGCCCCAGCATTTT
TRBD2 TRBJ2-7 TRBV28 many CASSLWGGGYTSYEQYF TGTGCCAGCAGTTTATGGGGGGGGGGATACACCTCCTACGAGCAGTACTTC
NA TRBJ1-5 TRBV15 many CATSRGRVGQPQHF TGTGCCACCAGCAGAGGAAGGGTTGGTCAGCCCCAGCATTTT
TRBD1 TRBJ1-3 TRBV5-6 many CASSSFRDRGYTIYF TGTGCCAGCAGCTCATTCCGGGACAGGGGATACACCATATATTTT
NA TRBJ2-5 TRBV5-1 few CASGASRSQETQYF TGCGCCAGCGGGGCCTCAAGGAGCCAAGAGACCCAGTACTTC
NA TRBJ2-7 TRBV20-1 many CSATDTYEQYF TGCAGTGCCACGGACACATACGAGCAGTACTTC
TRBD1 TRBJ2-7 TRBV12-3/TRBV12-4 many CASSRDRGAYEQYF TGTGCCAGCAGCCGGGACAGGGGGGCCTACGAGCAGTACTTC
NA TRBJ1-5 TRBV4-1 many CASSQGEWQPQHF TGCGCCAGCAGCCAGGGAGAATGGCAGCCCCAGCATTTT
TRBD1 TRBJ1-2 TRBV19 NA CASSRTGYTNYGYTF TGTGCCAGTAGCCGGACAGGCTATACTAACTATGGCTACACCTTC
TRBD2 TRBJ2-7 TRBV28 many CASRKVVAGYEQYF TGTGCCAGCAGGAAGGTGGTAGCGGGGTACGAGCAGTACTTC
NA TRBJ2-5 TRBV5-1 many CASSRGSQETQYF TGCGCCAGCAGTAGAGGTTCCCAAGAGACCCAGTACTTC
NA TRBJ2-7 TRBV11-1 NA CASSLWAGAISYEQYF TGTGCCAGCAGCTTATGGGCCGGGGCGATCTCCTACGAGCAGTACTTC
NA TRBJ2-5 TRBV12-3/TRBV12-4 few CASRTELRLTQETQYF TGTGCCAGCAGGACCGAACTACGACTTACTCAAGAGACCCAGTACTTC
NA TRBJ1-3 TRBV19 many CASSIRTAGNTIYF TGTGCCAGTAGTATCAGGACAGCTGGAAACACCATATATTTT
NA TRBJ2-7 TRBV6-5 many CASSYSSQSSYEQYF TGTGCCAGCAGTTACTCGAGCCAGAGCTCCTACGAGCAGTACTTC
NA TRBJ2-7 TRBV27 many CASSPTPAGYEQYF TGTGCCAGCAGCCCCACCCCAGCGGGCTACGAGCAGTACTTC
NA TRBJ1-5 TRBV5-1 NA CASRFGPGDQPQHF TGCGCCAGCAGATTCGGACCAGGCGATCAGCCCCAGCATTTT
NA TRBJ2-5 TRBV11-1 few CASSLGTGVETQYF TGTGCCAGCAGCTTAGGCACGGGAGTGGAGACCCAGTACTTC
TRBD2 TRBJ2-3 TRBV25-1 many CASSHPGAGRGDTQYF TGTGCCAGCAGCCACCCAGGAGCGGGAAGGGGAGATACGCAGTATTTT
NA TRBJ1-1 TRBV30 many CAWSIGKGLGFYMNTEAFF TGTGCCTGGAGCATAGGTAAAGGGCTGGGGTTCTACATGAACACTGAAGCTTTCTTT
TRBD2 TRBJ2-7 TRBV5-1 NA CASSSLTSGRAYEQYF TGCGCCAGCAGCTCCCTGACTAGCGGGAGGGCCTACGAGCAGTACTTC